The 20 T cell receptor beta chains below come from one sample, sequenced in a study of brain T cells in children with intractable seizures. Time point specified: blood from clinic visit 5 months post-surgery; TSC patient then seizure free. Sequenced by immunoSEQ multiplex PCR; TCRdb stores in-frame clones only, minus some. The repertoire consists of 340,000 or so clones, with nearly 95% occurring once and the leading ten covering 5% to 7%. Sample: peripheral blood, taken less than 6 months after surgery. These TCRs come from a boy less than two years old with tuberous sclerosis and intractable seizures.

CDR3: CASSELAAGVYEQFF. CDR3 DNA: TGCGCCAGCAGCGAACTAGCGGCAGGGGTTTATGAGCAGTTCTTC. This sequence joins TRBV5-1 and TRBJ2-1; 8 bases line up with TRBD2. The V and J ends lost 4 bases and 8 bases, in that order; junction bases with no gene match: 11. The germline V gene encodes CDR1 SGHRS and CDR2 YFSETQ. This CDR3 spans 15 amino acids.

The table lists this clone with a count of one. J is TRBJ1-1 and V is TRBV27; maybe TRBD1 (6 bases). CDR1 is MNHEY and CDR2 is SMNVEV in the germline V gene (reference sequence). V was pared by 7 bases and J by 6 bases, with 18 bases between. The length of the CDR3 is 14 residues. CDR3 sequence (DNA): TGTGCCAGCACACCTACTACAGGGTTCCCTGAAGCTTTCTTT. Encoded protein: CASTPTTGFPEAFF.

The gene calls are TRBV6-1 and TRBJ1-3; TRBD1 might be the D (5 bases). Per germline, CDR1 MNHNS and CDR2 SASEGT. The V end was cut by 1 base, the J end by 0 bases, with 7 bases between. This CDR3 spans 15 amino acids. The CDR3 loop reads CASSEDGGSGNTIYF. Written as DNA, the CDR3 is TGTGCCAGCAGTGAAGACGGGGGCTCTGGAAACACCATATATTTT.

This clone appeared once. The J gene is TRBJ1-4, the V gene TRBV18, with D perhaps matching TRBD1 (6 bases). Trimming removed 0 bases from V and 0 bases from J, with 11 bases in between. Germline V gives CDR1 KGHSH, CDR2 LQKENI. This CDR3 spans 17 amino acids. The CDR3 sequence: CASSPPPRGATNEKLFF. The CDR3 DNA is TGTGCCAGCTCACCACCGCCCAGGGGAGCAACTAATGAAAAACTGTTTTTT.

The J gene is TRBJ2-3, the V gene TRBV14; 11 nucleotides align to TRBD2. V lost 6 bases, J lost 4 bases, and 18 bases stayed unmatched. The CDR3 extends over 19 amino acids. Germline V gene lookup returns CDR1 SGHDN and CDR2 FVKESK. The CDR3 region has the DNA TGTGCCAGCAGTCAGACTAGCGGGACCATCCCGCTCGGCGCAGATACGCAGTATTTT. As protein: CASSQTSGTIPLGADTQYF.

V gene TRBV19 combines with J gene TRBJ2-7; maybe TRBD1 (6 bases). Germline V lookup: CDR1 LNHDA, CDR2 SQIVND (reference sequence). This CDR3 is 15 amino acids long. Trimming cost V 5 bases and J 1 base, with 15 bases left between them. This chain's CDR3 is CASSPTRTVSYEQYF. In DNA, the CDR3 is TGTGCCAGTAGTCCTACAAGGACAGTGTCCTACGAGCAGTACTTC.

The chain couples TRBV29-1 to TRBJ1-6; D may be TRBD1 (6 bases). Germline CDR1 reads SQVTM; CDR2 reads ANQGSEA. V gave up 4 bases and J gave up 5 bases, with 15 bases separating them. The CDR3 loop spans 15 amino acids. CDR3 region: CSVAVGGADNSPLHF. The CDR3 DNA reads as TGCAGCGTTGCAGTAGGGGGGGCCGATAATTCACCCCTCCACTTT.

This chain joins TRBV21-1 and TRBJ1-5. TRBV21-1 is labeled a pseudogene. This CDR3 has 12 amino acids. CDR3 residues: CASSEGFQPQHF. CDR3 nucleotide sequence: TGTGCCAGCAGCGAGGGGTTTCAGCCCCAGCATTTT.

The J gene is TRBJ2-7, the V gene TRBV12-3 or TRBV12-4; 7 bases fit TRBD2. The CDR3 spans 12 residues. With 6 bases clipped from V and 6 bases from J, the junction kept 5 bases outside the gene matches. The CDR3 region has the DNA TGTGCCAGCAGGGGGGGGTCTAGCGAGCAGTACTTC. Encoded protein: CASRGGSSEQYF.

Written as DNA, the CDR3 is TGTGCCAGCAGCTCGAAGGGGGGGTCCATACAAGAGACCCAGTACTTC. As protein: CASSSKGGSIQETQYF. V is TRBV7-3 and J is TRBJ2-5; D may be TRBD2 (7 bases). This CDR3 has 16 amino acids. CDR1 and CDR2 (germline): SGHTA, FQGTGA. V dropped 4 bases and J dropped 2 bases, with 17 bases sitting between them.

This chain joins TRBV12-3 or TRBV12-4 and TRBJ2-3; 7 bases are a match to TRBD1. The CDR3 sequence is 13 residues long. V trimming: 10 bases; J trimming: 2 bases; junction bases outside the gene matches: 6. DNA of the CDR3: TGTGCCACCAACAGGGGCCCCACAGATACGCAGTATTTT. It is translated as CATNRGPTDTQYF.

The chain uses TRBV13 and TRBJ1-5; weak D call: TRBD1 (5 bases). The CDR3 extends over 14 amino acids. Germline V gives CDR1 PRHDT, CDR2 FYEKMQ (reference sequence). V was shortened by 2 bases and J by 4 bases, with 9 bases between the two germline ends. This chain's CDR3 is CASSLRGLNQPQHF. In DNA, the CDR3 is TGTGCCAGCAGCTTAAGGGGACTTAATCAGCCCCAGCATTTT.

The CDR3 sequence: CASSYVAGTGSYQPQHF. CDR3 in DNA: TGTGCCAGCAGTTACGTTGCCGGGACAGGGAGTTATCAGCCCCAGCATTTT. The V call is TRBV6-2 or TRBV6-3, the J call TRBJ1-5; 9 bases are shared with TRBD1. CDR1 is MNHEY and CDR2 is SVGEGT in the germline V gene. The CDR3 extends over 17 amino acids. The trim removed 2 bases at V and 5 bases at J, leaving 10 bases unmatched.

V and J are TRBV7-2 and TRBJ2-3, with D perhaps matching TRBD1 (6 bases). V was pared by 5 bases and J by 5 bases, with 17 bases between. Germline CDR1 SGHTA, CDR2 FQGNSA. The CDR3 sequence is 15 residues long. CDR3 DNA sequence: TGTGCCAGCAGCAGTCGCAGGGGATGGGGAGATACGCAGTATTTT. Amino acid sequence: CASSSRRGWGDTQYF.

This clone came up a few times. V and J are TRBV4-1 and TRBJ1-1; TRBD1 aligns across 8 bases. Germline loops: CDR1 MGHRA, CDR2 YSYEKL. Unmatched junction bases numbered 5, after V lost 4 bases and J lost 1 base. The CDR3 runs 15 residues. The CDR3 DNA reads as TGCGCCAGCAGCCGAGAGGACAGGGCGAACACTGAAGCTTTCTTT. Its translation: CASSREDRANTEAFF.

The rearrangement uses TRBV20-1 and TRBJ1-1; D not certain. CDR3 length: 10 amino acids. The germline CDR1 and CDR2 sequences are DFQATT and SNEGSKA (reference sequence). The V and J ends lost 6 bases and 1 base respectively, with 3 bases between them. The CDR3 DNA reads as TGCAGTGCCAGGAACACTGAAGCTTTCTTT. Protein sequence: CSARNTEAFF.

A few counts support this clone. The V call is TRBV27, the J call TRBJ1-1; 7 nucleotides match TRBD1. CDR1 and CDR2 from the germline V gene are MNHEY and SMNVEV (reference sequence). With V trimmed by 3 bases and J by 0 bases, 4 bases remained unmatched. There are 15 residues in the CDR3. CDR3 amino acids: CASSFQGVLNTEAFF. CDR3 nucleotides: TGTGCCAGCAGTTTTCAGGGGGTTTTGAACACTGAAGCTTTCTTT.

The CDR3 nucleotides read TGTGCCTGGAGCAGTCCCGCGGATACGCAGTATTTT. Its translation: CAWSSPADTQYF. The gene calls are TRBV30 and TRBJ2-3; D call uncertain. V was shortened by 3 bases and J by 6 bases, with 10 bases between the two germline ends. This CDR3 comprises 12 residues. The germline CDR1 and CDR2 sequences are GTSNPN and SVGIG (reference sequence).

The J gene is TRBJ2-7, the V gene TRBV19; perhaps TRBD2 as D (6 bases). The CDR3 covers 11 residues. The germline gives CDR1 LNHDA, CDR2 SQIVND (reference sequence). The V end lost 5 bases, the J end lost 6 bases, and 8 bases lay between the germline ends. The CDR3: CASSFGGEQYF. DNA for the CDR3: TGTGCCAGTAGTTTCGGGGGCGAGCAGTACTTC. The full variable domain, in which reference TRBV19 and TRBJ2-7 provide the parts outside the CDR3, is DGGITQSPKYLFRKEGQNVTLSCEQNLNHDAMYWYRQDPGQGLRLIYYSQIVNDFQKGDIAEGYSVSREKKESFPLTVTSAQKNPTAFYLCASSFGGEQYFGPGTRLTVT.

This chain uses TRBV5-4 with TRBJ1-3; D unresolved. Germline CDR1 is SGHNT and CDR2 is YYREEE (reference sequence). CDR3 size: 14 residues. The germline V and J ends were trimmed by 4 bases and 0 bases, with 8 bases remaining between them. This CDR3 reads CASSVRDSGNTIYF. CDR3 in DNA: TGTGCCAGCAGCGTCCGGGACTCTGGAAACACCATATATTTT.